These 22 T cell receptor beta chains were all obtained from the same sample, sequenced in a study of glioma-infiltrating T cells after dendritic cell vaccination (dated by TCRdb to 2016 to 2017). Libraries came from the immunoSEQ multiplex PCR assay. The immuneACCESS repertoire file appears here via TCRdb, limited to in-frame rearrangements. These files lack a portion of the clones; in checked studies, under half of the deficit traces to unresolved V genes, and the cause of the others is not known. This sample gives approximately 22,000 clones in total; 79% of them show up just once. About 34% of the sample lies in the top ten. The input for sequencing was blood, taken before dendritic cell vaccination. The origin of the receptors is a human donor with glioblastoma.

The chain employs TRBV7-2 and TRBJ1-1; maybe TRBD1 (5 bases). The CDR3 totals 14 residues. V lost 4 bases, J lost 4 bases, and 13 bases lay in between. Germline CDR1 is SGHTA and CDR2 is FQGNSA. The CDR3 nucleotides read TGTGCCAGCAGCTCCCTAGGGGCAGCCACTGAAGCTTTCTTT. It translates to CASSSLGAATEAFF. The full variable domain, in which reference TRBV7-2 and TRBJ1-1 provide the parts outside the CDR3, is GAGVSQSPSNKVTEKGKDVELRCDPISGHTALYWYRQSLGQGLEFLIYFQGNSAPDKSGLPSDRFSAERTGGSVSTLTIQRTQQEDSAVYLCASSSLGAATEAFFGQGTRLTVV.

This clone was detected a few times. The chain is built from TRBV28 and TRBJ2-1; TRBD2 agrees at 7 bases. The CDR3 loop spans 16 amino acids. Trimming cost V 4 bases and J 2 bases; bases outside gene matches: 8. Per germline, CDR1 MDHEN and CDR2 SYDVKM. CDR3 nucleotide sequence: TGTGCCAGCAGTTCCCCCGCTAGCGGAGCCTACAATGAGCAGTTCTTC. Translating gives CASSSPASGAYNEQFF.

This clone was found once. The J gene is TRBJ1-2, the V gene TRBV25-1; TRBD1 aligns across 8 bases. There are 16 residues in the CDR3. Trimming cost V 4 bases and J 2 bases; bases outside gene matches: 9. Germline V lookup: CDR1 MGHDK, CDR2 SYGVNS. DNA of the CDR3: TGTGCCAGCAGTGCAAACCGGGACAGGAGCAACTATGGCTACACCTTC. Amino acids: CASSANRDRSNYGYTF.

A single count supports this clone. The chain recombines TRBV6-1 with TRBJ1-4, with TRBD1 matching over 10 bases. V lost 7 bases, J lost 4 bases, and 6 bases stayed unmatched. Germline-derived CDR1 and CDR2 are MNHNS and SASEGT. The CDR3 is made up of 15 amino acids. CDR3 amino acids: CASKSGTGDNEKLFF. CDR3 sequence (DNA): TGTGCCAGCAAATCTGGGACAGGGGATAATGAAAAACTGTTTTTT.

This rearrangement joins TRBV7-2 to TRBJ1-5; no reliable D call. The germline V and J ends were trimmed by 1 base and 6 bases, with 10 bases remaining between them. Germline V lookup: CDR1 SGHTA, CDR2 FQGNSA. The CDR3 runs 14 residues. This CDR3 reads CASSLGLAPQPQHF. In DNA, the CDR3 is TGTGCCAGCAGCTTAGGCCTGGCACCTCAGCCCCAGCATTTT. The variable domain in full, with the rest retrieved from reference TRBV7-2 and TRBJ1-5, is GAGVSQSPSNKVTEKGKDVELRCDPISGHTALYWYRQSLGQGLEFLIYFQGNSAPDKSGLPSDRFSAERTGGSVSTLTIQRTQQEDSAVYLCASSLGLAPQPQHFGDGTRLSIL.

The V and J genes are TRBV7-2 and TRBJ1-1; 7 nucleotides match TRBD1. The CDR3 covers 11 residues. The germline CDR1 and CDR2 sequences are SGHTA and FQGNSA. V shed 5 bases, J shed 12 bases, and the junction held 6 bases outside the gene matches. The CDR3 region has the DNA TGTGCCAGCAGCCTGACAGGGTGGACTTTCTTT. It is translated as CASSLTGWTFF.

The chain uses TRBV7-9 and TRBJ2-4; TRBD2 is a possible D gene (5 bases). CDR3 length: 15 amino acids. CDR1 is SEHNR and CDR2 is FQNEAQ in the germline V gene (reference sequence). V shed 5 bases and J shed 9 bases, with 20 bases lying between them. The CDR3, as DNA: TGTGCCAGCAGCGAGACGTCCGGGCCCCGGGGCATTCAGTACTTC. Protein product: CASSETSGPRGIQYF.

This sequence joins TRBV28 and TRBJ1-1; D is undetermined. V was trimmed by 2 bases and J by 2 bases, leaving 9 bases between them. This CDR3 is 14 amino acids long. The germline V gene encodes CDR1 MDHEN and CDR2 SYDVKM. This CDR3 is CASSLEQPNTEAFF. CDR3 in DNA: TGTGCCAGCAGTTTAGAACAGCCTAACACTGAAGCTTTCTTT.

The chain combines TRBV13 with TRBJ2-7; a possible D gene is TRBD2 (6 bases). This CDR3 is built from 15 residues. V gave up 3 bases and J gave up 0 bases, with 12 bases separating them. CDR1 is PRHDT, CDR2 FYEKMQ, per germline (reference sequence). The CDR3 sequence is CASSFSGLSSYEQYF. The CDR3 coding sequence is TGTGCCAGCAGCTTTAGCGGACTAAGCTCCTACGAGCAGTACTTC.

This clone was seen once. The rearrangement links TRBV5-6 to TRBJ2-7; the match to TRBD2 covers 7 bases. Germline CDR1 SGHDT, CDR2 YYEEEE. The CDR3 is 14 amino acids. Trimming removed 0 bases from V and 4 bases from J; junction bases left unmatched: 4. The CDR3 reads CASSLGGRIYEQYF. CDR3 nucleotides: TGTGCCAGCAGCTTGGGCGGGAGAATTTACGAGCAGTACTTC.

This clone has a single count. One end of the junction is discordant with germline, which a read error may explain. V usage is TRBV2 and J usage is TRBJ2-3; D unclear. The length of the CDR3 is 15 residues. Germline V CDR1 and CDR2: SNHLY, FYNNEI. The CDR3 reads CASREDTTSTDTQYF. The CDR3 DNA is TGTGCCAGCAGGGAAGACACGACTAGCACAGATACGCAGTATTTT.

This clone ranks as medium-sized (0.01 to 0.1%). The chain employs TRBV14 and TRBJ1-1; D is unclear. The CDR3 loop spans 12 amino acids. Trimming cost V 0 bases and J 11 bases, with 10 bases left between them. In germline, CDR1 is SGHDN, CDR2 FVKESK. The CDR3 sequence: CASSQDRARAFF. The DNA for the CDR3 is TGTGCCAGCAGCCAAGATCGAGCTAGGGCTTTCTTT.

The J gene is TRBJ1-2, the V gene TRBV28, with 8 bases matching TRBD1. Germline CDR1 and CDR2: MDHEN and SYDVKM. The CDR3 loop spans 15 amino acids. V shed 0 bases, J shed 2 bases, and the junction held 2 bases outside the gene matches. The CDR3 loop is CASSLWDRVNYGYTF. As DNA, the CDR3 is TGTGCCAGCAGTTTATGGGACAGGGTAAACTATGGCTACACCTTC.

The chain is built from TRBV2 and TRBJ2-7, with 7 positions matching TRBD1. From germline, CDR1 is SNHLY and CDR2 FYNNEI. This CDR3 contains 13 residues. Trimming cost V 6 bases and J 4 bases; bases outside gene matches: 6. CDR3 in DNA: TGTGCCAGCAGCGGGGACAGACTATACGAGCAGTACTTC. Translation: CASSGDRLYEQYF.

V usage is TRBV5-6 and J usage is TRBJ2-5, with D maybe TRBD2 (7 bases). This CDR3 is built from 15 residues. Germline values: CDR1 SGHDT, CDR2 YYEEEE. Deletions cut 0 bases from V and 5 bases from J, with 14 bases between. CDR3 protein: CASSLAFRGGETQYF. In DNA form, the CDR3 reads TGTGCCAGCAGCTTGGCCTTCAGGGGAGGGGAGACCCAGTACTTC.

V usage is TRBV5-4 and J usage is TRBJ2-2; 7 positions agree with TRBD1. The germline gives CDR1 SGHNT, CDR2 YYREEE (reference sequence). After removal of 4 bases from V and 4 bases from J, the junction contained 10 bases not matched to a gene. This CDR3 region has 16 residues. The CDR3: CASSPGQGQTTGELFF. The CDR3, as DNA: TGTGCCAGCAGCCCGGGGCAGGGACAGACCACCGGGGAGCTGTTTTTT.

The V gene is TRBV13, the J gene TRBJ2-3; TRBD2 agrees at 13 bases. Unmatched junction bases numbered 7, after V lost 1 base and J lost 6 bases. The germline gives CDR1 PRHDT, CDR2 FYEKMQ (reference sequence). This CDR3 is 17 amino acids long. CDR3 DNA sequence: TGTGCCAGCAGCTTAGTCGGACTAGCGGGAGTAGGGGATACGCAGTATTTT. Its protein product is CASSLVGLAGVGDTQYF.

CDR3: CASSQGGAGGTDTQYF. Here the CDR3 DNA reads TGTGCCAGCAGCCAAGGTGGAGCGGGAGGCACAGATACGCAGTATTTT. The J gene is TRBJ2-3, the V gene TRBV4-2, with 8 bases aligning to TRBD2. This CDR3 is built from 16 residues. The J segment lost 1 base and the V segment lost 1 base, leaving 4 bases of the junction unmatched. The V gene's germline CDR1 is LGHNA and CDR2 YNFKEQ.

The chain is built from TRBV29-1 and TRBJ2-1; 7 bases align to TRBD2. Germline V gene sequence: CDR1 SQVTM, CDR2 ANQGSEA. The CDR3 is made up of 18 amino acids. The V gene end was trimmed by 7 bases and the J gene end by 0 bases; junction bases not matched to a gene: 18. The CDR3 bases are TGCAGCGCCCGCGGTTTACGTACTAGCGAGAGCTCCTACAATGAGCAGTTCTTC. Its protein product is CSARGLRTSESSYNEQFF.

The chain carries TRBV30 and TRBJ1-2, with 11 bases aligning to TRBD1. Germline V lookup: CDR1 GTSNPN, CDR2 SVGIG (reference sequence). The trim removed 5 bases at V and 3 bases at J, leaving 11 bases unmatched. This CDR3 comprises 16 residues. DNA of the CDR3: TGTGCCTGGGGACTCCCCGGGACAGGGGGGTACTATGGCTACACCTTC. Protein: CAWGLPGTGGYYGYTF.

The chain combines TRBV6-5 with TRBJ2-7, with 7 bases fitting TRBD1. CDR1 and CDR2 from the germline V gene are MNHEY and SVGAGI. V lost 2 bases, J lost 3 bases, and 4 bases stayed unmatched. The CDR3 loop spans 14 amino acids. The CDR3 spells CASSYPGQHYEQYF. The CDR3 nucleotides read TGTGCCAGCAGTTACCCGGGACAGCACTACGAGCAGTACTTC.

The chain carries TRBV19 and TRBJ2-1; the D gene is possibly TRBD2 (6 bases). The V gene's germline CDR1 is LNHDA and CDR2 SQIVND (reference sequence). The V and J ends lost 7 bases and 8 bases respectively, with 15 bases between them. This CDR3 comprises 13 residues. The CDR3 is CASKGRTTHEQFF. CDR3 nucleotides: TGTGCCAGTAAGGGCCGGACTACCCATGAGCAGTTCTTC.